Sequencing of this T cell receptor beta chain was carried out in a study of T cells in Graves' hyperthyroidism and ophthalmopathy (dated by TCRdb to the late 2010s). In terms of the full investigation: Peripheral blood samples were taken at initial diagnosis, before any treatment was given. The roughly 90 discovery patients were divided at random into training and test sets in a 7:3 ratio. The study also compared thyroid tissue and blood T-cell repertoires from about six Graves' hyperthyroidism patients. Whether ophthalmopathy could be predicted prospectively was tested in an independent validation cohort made up of 18 to 20 hyperthyroidism patients plus 17 patients who later progressed to ophthalmopathy. Following sampling, methimazole starting at 30 mg daily was given to hyperthyroidism patients, and high-dose intravenous methylprednisolone was given to ophthalmopathy patients. The paper reports TCR Vbeta CDR3 sequencing of roughly 140 peripheral blood samples: fewer than 50 ophthalmopathy, about 75 hyperthyroidism and approximately 17 progressor patients. TCR V-J signatures able to tell the groups apart were searched for in a discovery cohort of 95 to 100 patients, of whom fewer than 45 had Graves' ophthalmopathy and around 58 had stable Graves' hyperthyroidism.

A patient counted as having stable Graves' hyperthyroidism if no progression to ophthalmopathy occurred over 18 months of follow-up. The hyperthyroidism patients were between 18 and 65 years old and newly diagnosed, with a disease duration of less than 2 months. The study excluded patients with uncontrolled infections, other autoimmune diseases, pregnancy or lactation. Diagnoses were established on the basis of clinical symptoms, serum thyroxine and TRAb, thyroid ultrasound, and orbital computed tomography. Ficoll-Paque density gradient centrifugation was used to isolate PBMCs from 8.5 to 10 ml of fresh peripheral blood. Total RNA was extracted with Trizol reagent, and quality was checked on an Agilent 2100 Bioanalyzer. Results and caveats for the whole study, not just this receptor: Ophthalmopathy was separated from stable hyperthyroidism by a 13 V-J signature model, with 85% to 90% sensitivity and approximately 81% specificity obtained in cross-validation and 80%/75% obtained in testing. Most expanded thyroid clonotypes (frequency above 0.001) were also detected in blood, a finding suggesting that blood repertoires may reflect thyroid immune responses. No statistical method was used to fix the sample size in advance, and group allocation was not hidden from the investigators. In validation, progression to ophthalmopathy was predicted by the model with roughly 71% sensitivity and 72% to 80% specificity, a median of around 6.5 months before onset.

From a lookup of the germline V gene (reference sequence), CDR1 and CDR2 are MNHEY and SMNVEV. Its CDR3 holds 14 amino acids, cysteine through phenylalanine. Kept here is only the CDR3 DNA, which spans 42 bases and is read in frame from base 1. V gives up 4 bases and J gives up 2 bases, and the segment between their germline ends measures 12 bases. At least ten counts were recorded for this clonotype. Its antigen is currently not known. No much larger clonotype is one base removed from it; base qualities were not supplied. The TCR beta CDR3 regions were amplified from the RNA transcripts. A first-round RT-PCR of the TCR CDR3 used the HTBI primer set with the Qiagen OneStep RT-PCR kit. Libraries were constructed in a second round of multiplex PCR, after which size selection and purification were performed. Paired-end sequencing of the libraries was performed with 100 bp reads on an Illumina HiSeq2000. In the source study's methods: Raw data were processed with SOAPnuke, discarding reads with adapters, uncalled bases, mean Phred below 15, or no exact constant-primer or identifier match. High-quality paired reads were merged using COPE v1.2.5, and each unique nucleotide sequence was defined as a clonotype. MiTCR v1.1 was used to align the clonotypes against IMGT TRBV, TRBD and TRBJ reference segments. Analysis was restricted to V-J combinations with a frequency above 0.0001, which covered over 98% of repertoires. A TCS score was defined as the ratio between F50 (clonal expansion) and ExV (chaos), using BLOSUM62-based TCRdist between CDR3 peptides within each V-J. Welch's t-statistics and random forest reduced roughly 500 V-J features to roughly 13, which were used in a naive Bayes classifier (R e1071). Clones were called with MiXCR by TCRdb after fastp trimmed the public reads at Q25, and only in-frame beta chains were retained. Rows with one shared CDR3 protein collapse into an entry with the most common genes and DNA. These V and J calls rely on TCRdb rather than the paper's analysis. This sample comprises under 700,000 distinct CDR3 sequences, 16% of them detected only once. Around a sixth of the sample is in the top ten clones.

The receptor's source is a young woman with Graves' hyperthyroidism. The rearranged chain carries TRBV27 and TRBJ2-7; the D region may be TRBD1 or TRBD2, each matching 5 bases equally. The material sequenced was blood. The CDR3 has the sequence CASSSDVGAYEQYF. The DNA sequence reads TGTGCCAGCAGTTCTGACGTGGGGGCCTACGAGCAGTACTTC.